The 30 T cell receptor beta chains below were found in one sample sequenced in a study of cytomegalovirus exposure and HLA in healthy donors. The PCR made use of 60 Vbeta and 13 Jbeta primers. Assay used: immunoSEQ multiplex PCR; TCRdb lists only in-frame clones, some missing. The sample has about 160,000 clones; 55% to 75% are singletons. Sequencing used PBMCs. The receptors were sampled from a woman in her fifties or sixties in good health and CMV-seropositive.

This clone showed up just once. The chain couples TRBV4-1 to TRBJ2-7, with D possibly TRBD1 on 5 matching bases. Germline V gene data show CDR1 as MGHRA and CDR2 as YSYEKL. V lost 4 bases to trimming and J lost 0 bases, with 10 bases between them. The CDR3 runs to 14 residues. The CDR3, as DNA: TGCGCCAGCAGCCGGGGCGGCTCCTCCTACGAGCAGTACTTC. Amino acids: CASSRGGSSYEQYF.

The chain's CDR3 is CSARMGAATDTQYF. CDR3 sequence (DNA): TGCAGCGCCCGCATGGGGGCGGCCACAGATACGCAGTATTTT. The chain couples TRBV29-1 to TRBJ2-3, with D possibly TRBD1 on 6 matching bases. V was shortened by 7 bases and J by 2 bases, with 16 bases between the two germline ends. This CDR3 has 14 residues. Germline CDR1 is SQVTM and CDR2 is ANQGSEA.

The chain carries TRBV28 and TRBJ1-5, with a weak D call TRBD1 (5 bases). The germline V gene has CDR1 MDHEN and CDR2 SYDVKM. The CDR3 loop spans 14 amino acids. Trimming cost V 6 bases and J 0 bases, with 9 bases left between them. The CDR3 region is CASRQGFSNQPQHF. The CDR3 DNA sequence: TGTGCCAGCAGGCAGGGTTTTAGCAATCAGCCCCAGCATTTT.

V gene TRBV5-1 combines with J gene TRBJ2-1; perhaps TRBD2 as D (6 bases). V was shortened by 5 bases and J by 4 bases, with 16 bases between the two germline ends. The germline CDR1 and CDR2 sequences are SGHRS and YFSETQ. This CDR3 spans 15 amino acids. DNA for the CDR3: TGCGCCAGCAGTGACTCGGAGGGGTTTTACAATGAGCAGTTCTTC. Translation gives CASSDSEGFYNEQFF.

This clone has more than one count but fewer than ten. The chain couples TRBV19 to TRBJ2-1; 11 bases fit TRBD2. Trimming took 6 bases from V and 7 from J; bases not matched to a gene: 5. This CDR3 has 14 amino acids. Germline CDR1 reads LNHDA; CDR2 reads SQIVND (reference sequence). CDR3 protein: CASRTSGNENEQFF. The CDR3 DNA follows: TGTGCCAGTAGGACTAGCGGGAACGAGAATGAGCAGTTCTTC.

This chain uses TRBV5-1 with TRBJ2-1; 13 positions match TRBD2. Germline V lookup: CDR1 SGHRS, CDR2 YFSETQ. The CDR3 is 20 residues long. Germline trimming cut 6 bases from V and 0 bases from J; bases unmatched to any gene: 15. The CDR3 DNA sequence: TGCGCCAGCACTCCCACACCGGGACTAGCGGGGCCTAGCTCCTACAATGAGCAGTTCTTC. Its translation is CASTPTPGLAGPSSYNEQFF. Variable domain in full (rest from reference TRBV5-1 and TRBJ2-1): KAGVTQTPRYLIKTRGQQVTLSCSPISGHRSVSWYQQTPGQGLQFLFEYFSETQRNKGNFPGRFSGRQFSNSRSEMNVSTLELGDSALYLCASTPTPGLAGPSSYNEQFFGPGTRLTVL.

This clone was seen more than once but under ten times. The chain has TRBV6-5 and TRBJ1-1, with a weak D call TRBD1 (6 bases). Germline V gives CDR1 MNHEY, CDR2 SVGAGI. The ends were cut back, 6 bases at V and 6 bases at J, with 17 bases in the middle. The CDR3 sequence is 14 residues long. The CDR3 DNA follows: TGTGCCAGCAGACTACTGGGGGGGGCGGCTGAAGCTTTCTTT. Translation gives CASRLLGGAAEAFF.

The CDR3 DNA sequence: TGTGCCAGCAGTTTCGGCAAAACTAGCGTCTCTAGCACAGATACGCAGTATTTT. This encodes CASSFGKTSVSSTDTQYF. J is TRBJ2-3 and V is TRBV28, with 7 bases that match TRBD2. CDR3 size: 18 residues. The V gene end was trimmed by 3 bases and the J gene end by 0 bases; junction bases not matched to a gene: 12. Germline V lookup: CDR1 MDHEN, CDR2 SYDVKM. Drawing the rest from reference TRBV28 and TRBJ2-3, the complete variable domain is DVKVTQSSRYLVKRTGEKVFLECVQDMDHENMFWYRQDPGLGLRLIYFSYDVKMKEKGDIPEGYSVSREKKERFSLILESASTNQTSMYLCASSFGKTSVSSTDTQYFGPGTRLTVL.

This sequence joins TRBV18 and TRBJ2-7, with 11 bases identical to TRBD2. The germline V gene encodes CDR1 KGHSH and CDR2 LQKENI. V gave up 0 bases and J gave up 2 bases; unmatched junction bases: 6. CDR3 length: 17 residues. In DNA, the CDR3 is TGTGCCAGCTCACCACCAAGGGGGACTAGCGGAACCTACGAGCAGTACTTC. This translates into CASSPPRGTSGTYEQYF.

The chain carries TRBV4-2 and TRBJ2-1, with TRBD2 matching 9 bases. The CDR3 is 17 residues long. The trim removed 4 bases at V and 0 bases at J, leaving 7 bases unmatched. CDR1 is LGHNA and CDR2 is YNFKEQ in the germline V gene. For the CDR3, the DNA is TGTGCCAGCAGCCCGACGGTTAGCGGGAGCTCCTACAATGAGCAGTTCTTC. This gives the protein CASSPTVSGSSYNEQFF.

The J gene is TRBJ2-1, the V gene TRBV4-1, with D maybe TRBD1 (6 bases). V gave up 1 base and J gave up 3 bases, with 13 bases separating them. The CDR3 runs 16 residues. The germline V gene encodes CDR1 MGHRA and CDR2 YSYEKL. The CDR3 sequence is CASSQAIAGVYNEQFF. CDR3 sequence (DNA): TGCGCCAGCAGCCAAGCGATTGCAGGGGTCTACAATGAGCAGTTCTTC.

In DNA form, the CDR3 reads TGTGCCAGCAGCCAAGGGAATAGCGGGAGTACAGATACGCAGTATTTT. This gives the protein CASSQGNSGSTDTQYF. This chain connects TRBV4-2 to TRBJ2-3, with 9 bases that match TRBD2. In germline, CDR1 is LGHNA, CDR2 YNFKEQ. The CDR3 totals 16 residues. The J segment lost 3 bases and the V segment lost 1 base, leaving 5 bases of the junction unmatched.

The chain links TRBV2 to TRBJ2-5; 9 positions match TRBD2. V dropped 6 bases and J dropped 5; count of bases not matched to a gene: 4. Germline loops: CDR1 SNHLY, CDR2 FYNNEI. The length of the CDR3 is 13 residues. The CDR3 sequence is CASRLAGEETQYF. As DNA, the CDR3 is TGTGCCAGCAGGTTAGCGGGAGAGGAGACCCAGTACTTC.

The chain has TRBV15 and TRBJ2-2; TRBD2 is a possible D gene (6 bases). Germline V gene sequence: CDR1 LNHNV, CDR2 YYDKDF (reference sequence). The CDR3 runs to 17 residues. The V gene lost 6 bases and the J gene lost 0 bases, with 17 bases spanning the gap. CDR3 nucleotide sequence: TGTGCCACCAGGACGTCCACGGGAGACGCGAACACCGGGGAGCTGTTTTTT. It encodes CATRTSTGDANTGELFF.

The chain links TRBV5-4 to TRBJ2-3; D call uncertain. The CDR3 has 15 amino acids. The V gene's germline CDR1 is SGHNT and CDR2 YYREEE (reference sequence). V was pared by 4 bases and J by 0 bases, with 12 bases between. The CDR3 here is CASSPGASSTDTQYF. The CDR3 region has the DNA TGTGCCAGCAGCCCCGGAGCATCTAGCACAGATACGCAGTATTTT.

The rearrangement uses TRBV6-5 and TRBJ1-1; the D gene is possibly TRBD1 (5 bases). The CDR3 is 15 residues long. The ends were cut back, 1 base at V and 1 base at J, with 10 bases in the middle. CDR1 is MNHEY and CDR2 is SVGAGI in the germline V gene. CDR3 nucleotides: TGTGCCAGCAGTTACTTTGGCAGGGAGAACACTGAAGCTTTCTTT. Translating gives CASSYFGRENTEAFF.

The chain employs TRBV4-2 and TRBJ2-3, with TRBD2 matching 7 bases. V dropped 0 bases and J dropped 3; count of bases not matched to a gene: 9. CDR3 length equals 17 residues. Germline V lookup: CDR1 LGHNA, CDR2 YNFKEQ. This CDR3 is CASSQDLGLDTTDTQYF. The CDR3, as DNA: TGTGCCAGCAGCCAAGATCTAGGACTAGACACAACAGATACGCAGTATTTT.

This clone has only a few counts. V and J are TRBV28 and TRBJ2-7, with 9 bases that match TRBD1. CDR1 MDHEN and CDR2 SYDVKM come from the germline V gene. The CDR3 runs 15 residues. With V trimmed by 8 bases and J by 5 bases, 13 bases remained unmatched. CDR3 coding DNA: TGTGCCAGCGCAAACCCACAGGGGGCGCTGGACGAGCAGTACTTC. Its translation is CASANPQGALDEQYF.

CDR3 loop: CASSLYGGEQYF. CDR3 sequence (DNA): TGTGCCAGCAGTTTATACGGGGGCGAGCAGTACTTC. The chain has TRBV28 and TRBJ2-7, with D possibly matching TRBD2 (6 bases). This CDR3 has 12 residues. The germline V and J ends were trimmed by 1 base and 6 bases, with 7 bases remaining between them. Germline CDR1 MDHEN, CDR2 SYDVKM.

The rearrangement links TRBV30 to TRBJ1-4; D is unresolved. Germline CDR1 reads GTSNPN; CDR2 reads SVGIG (reference sequence). This CDR3 is built from 11 residues. The CDR3 sequence: CAQKGDEKLFF. In nucleotides, the CDR3 is TGTGCTCAGAAAGGAGATGAAAAACTGTTTTTT. The whole variable domain, filled in from reference TRBV30 and TRBJ1-4, reads SQTIHQWPATLVQPVGSPLSLECTVEGTSNPNLYWYRQAAGRGLQLLFYSVGIGQISSEVPQNLSASRPQDRQFILSSKKLLLSDSGFYLCAQKGDEKLFFGSGTQLSVL.

The V gene is TRBV7-2, the J gene TRBJ2-3, with D possibly matching TRBD1 (5 bases). This CDR3 contains 14 residues. Germline CDR1 is SGHTA and CDR2 is FQGNSA. Trimming took 1 base from V and 7 from J, leaving 12 bases between them. The CDR3 protein is CASSLESGMNTQYF. The CDR3 DNA sequence: TGTGCCAGCAGCTTAGAATCAGGGATGAATACGCAGTATTTT.

V and J are TRBV29-1 and TRBJ2-7; possibly TRBD1 for D (6 bases). CDR3 length: 13 amino acids. Looked up from germline, CDR1 is SQVTM and CDR2 is ANQGSEA. Trimming took off 7 bases at V and 5 bases at J, with 18 bases between the two ends. The CDR3, as DNA: TGCAGCGCTACACGGGACATGACAGACGAGCAGTACTTC. This encodes CSATRDMTDEQYF.

J is TRBJ2-1 and V is TRBV9; D might be TRBD2 (6 bases). V dropped 4 bases and J dropped 0 bases, with 17 bases sitting between them. CDR1 is SGDLS, CDR2 YYNGEE, per germline. CDR3 length equals 17 residues. CDR3 sequence reads: CASSPSGGLSSYNEQFF. The CDR3 nucleotides read TGTGCCAGCAGCCCCAGTGGGGGACTGAGCTCCTACAATGAGCAGTTCTTC. Supplemented by reference TRBV9 and TRBJ2-1, the full variable domain reads DSGVTQTPKHLITATGQRVTLRCSPRSGDLSVYWYQQSLDQGLQFLIQYYNGEERAKGNILERFSAQQFPDLHSELNLSSLELGDSALYFCASSPSGGLSSYNEQFFGPGTRLTVL.

As DNA, the CDR3 is TGTGCCAGCAGCGTGCGGGACGAAGAGACCCAGTACTTC. It specifies CASSVRDEETQYF. The genes are TRBV5-6 and TRBJ2-5; possibly TRBD2 for D (6 bases). The CDR3 sequence is 13 residues long. The germline V gene encodes CDR1 SGHDT and CDR2 YYEEEE. Trimming took off 4 bases at V and 3 bases at J, with 10 bases between the two ends.

The genes are TRBV7-2 and TRBJ2-4; 9 bases map to TRBD2. CDR3 size: 15 residues. The junction had 9 bases not matched to a gene; V was cut back by 5 bases and J by 7 bases. Germline V gene data show CDR1 as SGHTA and CDR2 as FQGNSA. CDR3 amino acids: CASSPSTSGANIQYF. In nucleotides, the CDR3 is TGTGCCAGCAGCCCGTCGACTAGCGGTGCGAACATTCAGTACTTC.

This clone was detected once. This chain uses TRBV7-2 with TRBJ2-7; 10 bases fit TRBD1. Germline V gives CDR1 SGHTA, CDR2 FQGNSA. This CDR3 region has 16 residues. V trimming: 5 bases; J trimming: 3 bases; junction bases outside the gene matches: 10. Here the CDR3 reads CASSPRTGGWIYEQYF. The DNA of the CDR3 is TGTGCCAGCAGCCCTCGGACAGGGGGTTGGATCTACGAGCAGTACTTC.

The chain couples TRBV7-9 to TRBJ2-2; D remains unclear. Germline CDR1 is SEHNR and CDR2 is FQNEAQ (reference sequence). This CDR3 is 12 amino acids long. V was shortened by 6 bases and J by 3 bases, with 5 bases between the two germline ends. For the CDR3, the DNA is TGTGCCAGCAGTGTCGACACCGGGGAGCTGTTTTTT. It yields the protein CASSVDTGELFF.

V gene TRBV28 combines with J gene TRBJ2-6; 9 bases match TRBD1. CDR1 and CDR2 (germline): MDHEN, SYDVKM. With 3 bases clipped from V and 4 bases from J, the junction kept 7 bases outside the gene matches. CDR3 size: 17 residues. In DNA, the CDR3 is TGTGCCAGCAGTTTTTCGGACAGGGGACTCGGGGCCAACGTCCTGACTTTC. Amino acid sequence: CASSFSDRGLGANVLTF.

The rearrangement links TRBV7-3 to TRBJ2-3, with 8 bases matching TRBD2. The germline V gene encodes CDR1 SGHTA and CDR2 FQGTGA. The V and J ends lost 1 base and 3 bases, in that order; junction bases with no gene match: 9. The CDR3 has 17 residues. CDR3 region: CASSLSGRHVSTDTQYF. The CDR3 DNA follows: TGTGCCAGCAGCTTAAGCGGGAGGCATGTTAGTACAGATACGCAGTATTTT.

The CDR3 nucleotides are TGTGCCATCAGTACGGAACGGACTCACTACAATGAGCAGTTCTTC. Protein sequence: CAISTERTHYNEQFF. The V and J genes are TRBV10-3 and TRBJ2-1, with a tentative D call TRBD2 (5 bases). V was clipped by 5 bases and J by 3 bases, with 14 bases between them. There are 15 residues in the CDR3. Germline V CDR1 and CDR2: ENHRY, SYGVKD.